The 21 T cell receptor beta chains reported below all come from one sample, sequenced in a study of OX40 agonist ivuxolimab in advanced cancers. Measured with immunoSEQ multiplex PCR; TCRdb has only the in-frame clones, and not every one. The sample holds about 20,000 clones, approximately 80% seen once. The sample consisted of CD4+ or CD8+ T cells sorted from blood, taken in a trial of the OX40 agonist ivuxolimab. All receptors derive from an adult with an advanced solid tumor such as melanoma, head and neck, liver or kidney cancer.

This clone counts as medium-sized. This chain joins TRBV7-9 and TRBJ2-5; 12 nucleotides align to TRBD2. Germline CDR1 reads SEHNR; CDR2 reads FQNEAQ (reference sequence). The CDR3 extends over 16 amino acids. The ends lost 4 bases at V and 1 base at J; junction bases unmatched: 4. This CDR3 reads CASSSTSGGRQETQYF. CDR3 bases: TGTGCCAGCAGCTCCACTAGCGGGGGGCGCCAAGAGACCCAGTACTTC. Drawing the rest from reference TRBV7-9 and TRBJ2-5, the complete variable domain is DTGVSQNPRHKITKRGQNVTFRCDPISEHNRLYWYRQTLGQGPEFLTYFQNEAQLEKSRLLSDRFSAERPKGSFSTLEIQRTEQGDSAMYLCASSSTSGGRQETQYFGPGTRLLVL.

The chain is built from TRBV27 and TRBJ2-5, with D hard to call. The CDR3 length is 13 residues. V lost 5 bases and J 2 bases, leaving 9 bases between the germline ends. Germline V CDR1 and CDR2: MNHEY, SMNVEV (reference sequence). DNA for the CDR3: TGTGCCAGCAGTCGGGTAGTACAAGAGACCCAGTACTTC. This translates into CASSRVVQETQYF.

In this sample, this clone is medium-sized. This chain joins TRBV7-3 and TRBJ2-7; the match to TRBD1 covers 7 bases. The CDR3 extends over 13 amino acids. From germline, CDR1 is SGHTA and CDR2 FQGTGA. V was pared by 2 bases and J by 2 bases, with 0 bases of the junction left unmatched. CDR3: CASSLGTAYEQYF. In DNA, the CDR3 is TGTGCCAGCAGCTTAGGGACAGCCTACGAGCAGTACTTC.

J is TRBJ2-5 and V is TRBV7-6; TRBD1 or TRBD2 may be the D gene (5 bases each). The V gene lost 6 bases and the J gene lost 2 bases, with 13 bases spanning the gap. The CDR3 sequence is 14 residues long. The germline V gene has CDR1 SGHVS and CDR2 FNYEAQ. CDR3 in amino acids: CASSRDRGQETQYF. The CDR3 bases are TGTGCCAGCAGTCGGGATAGGGGTCAAGAGACCCAGTACTTC.

The rearrangement links TRBV9 to TRBJ1-2; D is perhaps TRBD1 (6 bases). Germline CDR1 and CDR2: SGDLS and YYNGEE. V shed 2 bases and J shed 7 bases, with 15 bases lying between them. CDR3 length: 14 residues. The CDR3 loop is CASSVSGDISGYTF. As DNA, the CDR3 is TGTGCCAGCAGCGTCTCAGGGGATATCTCTGGCTACACCTTC.

This clone was observed many times. The J gene is TRBJ2-7, the V gene TRBV5-5, with D perhaps TRBD1 or TRBD2 (5 bases each). V shed 0 bases and J shed 3 bases, with 10 bases lying between them. Germline V lookup: CDR1 SGHKS, CDR2 YYEKEE (reference sequence). The CDR3 totals 14 residues. Here the CDR3 DNA reads TGTGCCAGCAGCTTGGCGGGGCTTTTCTACGAGCAGTACTTC. Its protein is CASSLAGLFYEQYF.

This clone was recorded once. V is TRBV7-7 and J is TRBJ1-3; D is unclear. CDR3 length: 14 residues. V lost 5 bases and J lost 1, with 9 bases in between. Germline lookup yields CDR1 SSHAT and CDR2 FNYEAQ (reference sequence). The CDR3 DNA reads TGTGCCAGCAGCCCCCAAGTTTCTGGAAACACCATATATTTT. Translated: CASSPQVSGNTIYF.

This clone has just one count. V gene TRBV9 combines with J gene TRBJ2-3; maybe TRBD2 (5 bases). The CDR3 loop spans 13 amino acids. Germline CDR1 reads SGDLS; CDR2 reads YYNGEE. Trimming cost V 6 bases and J 2 bases, with 10 bases left between them. Here the CDR3 DNA reads TGTGCCAGCAATGAGGGCCACACAGATACGCAGTATTTT. It is translated as CASNEGHTDTQYF. Drawing the rest from reference TRBV9 and TRBJ2-3, the complete variable domain is DSGVTQTPKHLITATGQRVTLRCSPRSGDLSVYWYQQSLDQGLQFLIQYYNGEERAKGNILERFSAQQFPDLHSELNLSSLELGDSALYFCASNEGHTDTQYFGPGTRLTVL.

This sequence joins TRBV20-1 and TRBJ2-7; D remains unclear. V lost 5 bases, J lost 6 bases, and 8 bases lay in between. Looked up from germline, CDR1 is DFQATT and CDR2 is SNEGSKA (reference sequence). There are 10 residues in the CDR3. The CDR3 nucleotides are TGCAGTGCTGCATTCTCCGAGCAGTACTTC. Translation: CSAAFSEQYF.

V and J are TRBV5-1 and TRBJ2-7; D gene ambiguous. The CDR3 runs 13 residues. Trimming took off 0 bases at V and 3 bases at J, with 7 bases between the two ends. Germline loops: CDR1 SGHRS, CDR2 YFSETQ. CDR3 nucleotides: TGCGCCAGCAGCTTGGGAATCAACTACGAGCAGTACTTC. This sequence encodes CASSLGINYEQYF.

This clone qualifies as medium-sized. The CDR3 DNA follows: TGCGCCAGCAGCCTCGCGGGACAGGGTACTGAAGCTTTCTTT. It yields the protein CASSLAGQGTEAFF. The gene calls are TRBV5-1 and TRBJ1-1, with TRBD1 matching 9 bases. From germline, CDR1 is SGHRS and CDR2 YFSETQ. The CDR3 runs to 14 residues. V was clipped by 4 bases and J by 5 bases; unmatched bases: 6.

The chain has TRBV13 and TRBJ2-7; 11 nucleotides align to TRBD2. Germline V gene data show CDR1 as PRHDT and CDR2 as FYEKMQ (reference sequence). The CDR3 has 15 amino acids. Germline trimming cut 5 bases from V and 5 bases from J; bases unmatched to any gene: 8. The CDR3 loop is CASSRRLAGFNEQYF. The CDR3 bases are TGTGCCAGCAGCAGGAGACTAGCGGGATTCAACGAGCAGTACTTC.

The chain recombines TRBV13 with TRBJ1-2; D not certain. Trimming stripped 1 base from V and 4 bases from J, with 7 bases between. The germline gives CDR1 PRHDT, CDR2 FYEKMQ (reference sequence). CDR3 length: 13 residues. CDR3 sequence reads: CASSLAGSYGYTF. The CDR3 region has the DNA TGTGCCAGCAGCTTAGCCGGAAGCTATGGCTACACCTTC.

The gene calls are TRBV15 and TRBJ1-4; 10 bases align to TRBD1. Per the germline V gene, CDR1 is LNHNV and CDR2 is YYDKDF (reference sequence). The CDR3 loop spans 15 amino acids. Trimming at V came to 1 base and at J to 8 bases, leaving 4 bases not matched to a gene. CDR3 coding DNA: TGTGCCACCAGCAGAGGGGACAGGGGAAAAGAAAAACTGTTTTTT. This translates into CATSRGDRGKEKLFF. The variable domain in full, with the rest retrieved from reference TRBV15 and TRBJ1-4, is DAMVIQNPRYQVTQFGKPVTLSCSQTLNHNVMYWYQQKSSQAPKLLFHYYDKDFNNEADTPDNFQSRRPNTSFCFLDIRSPGLGDTAMYLCATSRGDRGKEKLFFGSGTQLSVL.

In its sample, this clone was seen a few times. The genes are TRBV29-1 and TRBJ1-1; possible D gene TRBD1, 5 bases. The CDR3 runs 13 residues. Per germline, CDR1 SQVTM and CDR2 ANQGSEA. Trimming shortened V by 3 bases and J by 4 bases, and 12 bases separated the two germline ends. The CDR3 DNA is TGCAGCGTTGAGGCTGGACAACTCACTGAAGCTTTCTTT. Encoded protein: CSVEAGQLTEAFF.

The count of this clone is one. This chain connects TRBV18 to TRBJ2-3; possible D gene TRBD2, 6 bases. The V gene lost 2 bases and the J gene lost 5 bases, with 11 bases spanning the gap. Per germline, CDR1 KGHSH and CDR2 LQKENI. CDR3 size: 14 residues. The CDR3 region has the DNA TGTGCCAGCTCACCATATCGGGGGAGAGATACGCAGTATTTT. This sequence encodes CASSPYRGRDTQYF.

This chain links TRBV6-9 with TRBJ2-7; 7 bases agree with TRBD1. With V trimmed by 3 bases and J by 3 bases, 8 bases remained unmatched. Germline loops: CDR1 MNHGY, CDR2 SVAAGI. The CDR3 spans 15 residues. The DNA of the CDR3 is TGTGCCAGCAGTTACTCGCCGGGACAGTTCTACGAGCAGTACTTC. Translating gives CASSYSPGQFYEQYF.

The rearrangement joins TRBV23-1 to TRBJ2-1; D perhaps matches TRBD2 (5 bases). TRBV23-1 is reported as an ORF; its role is uncertain. The V end lost 6 bases, the J end lost 8 bases, and 14 bases lay between the germline ends. This CDR3 spans 13 amino acids. Here the CDR3 reads CASRKLGLHEQFF. The DNA of the CDR3 is TGCGCCAGCAGGAAACTAGGCCTGCATGAGCAGTTCTTC.

This chain uses TRBV11-2 with TRBJ1-1, with TRBD1 identical over 8 bases. This CDR3 region has 15 residues. J was trimmed by 3 bases and V by 5 bases; bases with no gene match: 8. The germline gives CDR1 SGHAT, CDR2 FQNNGV. DNA for the CDR3: TGTGCCAGCAGCGCCCCAGGGGGCCGCGACACTGAAGCTTTCTTT. This gives the protein CASSAPGGRDTEAFF.

The chain carries TRBV10-2 and TRBJ2-5, with D perhaps TRBD1 or TRBD2 (5 bases each). Germline V gene data show CDR1 as WSHSY and CDR2 as SAAADI. This CDR3 is built from 16 residues. Trimming took off 2 bases at V and 5 bases at J, with 18 bases between the two ends. CDR3 in DNA: TGCGCCAGCAGTGAGAACGGCAGGGAGCTGCGGGAGACCCAGTACTTC. Translation: CASSENGRELRETQYF.

The chain carries TRBV5-1 and TRBJ2-1, with 10 nucleotides matching TRBD2. The CDR3 extends over 16 amino acids. CDR1 SGHRS and CDR2 YFSETQ come from the germline V gene. Trimming cost V 5 bases and J 0 bases; bases outside gene matches: 5. CDR3 sequence (DNA): TGCGCCAGCAGTTATTTAGCGGGAGGCTCCTACAATGAGCAGTTCTTC. This encodes CASSYLAGGSYNEQFF.